This is a list of T cell receptor beta chains from one sample in a study of blood T cell repertoires in COVID-19. Some clones are missing from TCRdb's copy, which holds only in-frame ones; the method was immunoSEQ multiplex PCR. The sample consists of some 120,000 clones, around two thirds of them appearing once. Sequencing used peripheral blood. Receptors were obtained from a woman in her 70s with acute or convalescent COVID-19. CDR3s include the opening cysteine and the closing phenylalanine or tryptophan. Each record gives: CDR3 protein, V gene, clone size. The size of a clone is reported for some rows only, either as once, few or many, or as a class for expanded clones.

CDR3: CASSLGLAGYEQYF
V: TRBV7-2
size: -

CDR3: CASSAQVSYGYTF
V: TRBV21-1
size: -

CDR3: CASSLQATSAEQYF
V: TRBV11-3
size: few

CDR3: CASSPPGNTGELFF
V: TRBV7-9
size: -

CDR3: CASSQDRSAEQFF
V: TRBV4-3
size: -

CDR3: CASSQEGGSGNEQFF
V: TRBV3-1/TRBV3-2
size: -

CDR3: CASSYIRYGYTF
V: TRBV6-2/TRBV6-3
size: -

CDR3: CASSPTGGAGLRYNEQFF
V: TRBV11-2
size: many

CDR3: CASTTLRVGEDTQYF
V: TRBV5-5
size: -

CDR3: CASSEEDRQYGELFF
V: TRBV25-1
size: once

CDR3: CAWSVVSGEAHF
V: TRBV30
size: -

CDR3: CASSLSRGANEKLFF
V: TRBV28
size: -

CDR3: CAWSLKAREKLFF
V: TRBV30
size: once

CDR3: CASSLARGGYNEQFF
V: TRBV5-4
size: -

CDR3: CASSFGVKGSYEQYF
V: TRBV7-8
size: -

CDR3: CASSLALAGGSTDTQYF
V: TRBV5-1
size: once

CDR3: CASTAGVETQYF
V: TRBV6-6
size: -

CDR3: CASSAGLAGGSSYNEQFF
V: TRBV13
size: few

CDR3: CASSFSDRVVKNIQYF
V: TRBV6-2/TRBV6-3
size: -

CDR3: CAWSSGRGAHEQFF
V: TRBV30
size: -

CDR3: CASSYSIDRNQPQHF
V: TRBV6-5
size: -

CDR3: CASSPRGGTGTGELFF
V: TRBV9
size: -

CDR3: CASSPGELYQETQYF
V: TRBV6-5
size: -

CDR3: CASSKPRVDYGYTF
V: TRBV21-1
size: few

CDR3: CASLRGVQETQYF
V: TRBV18
size: -

CDR3: CASSYMDDRVGQFF
V: TRBV2
size: -

CDR3: CASSQAGVEQYF
V: TRBV12-3/TRBV12-4
size: -

CDR3: CASSGRDNSGANVLTF
V: TRBV4-1
size: -

CDR3: CASRLIAGSYNEQFF
V: TRBV4-1
size: -

CDR3: CASRTGQARNEKLFF
V: TRBV2
size: -

CDR3: CASSLSAGGFEKLFF
V: TRBV13
size: -

CDR3: CASSRTRDGEQYF
V: TRBV12-3/TRBV12-4
size: -

CDR3: CASSVGTGATNEKLFF
V: TRBV9
size: -

CDR3: CASRRGNPSTDTQYF
V: TRBV19
size: -

CDR3: CASSLVSDSPLHF
V: TRBV5-4
size: -

CDR3: CASSLGDRSVYEQYF
V: TRBV4-3
size: -

CDR3: CASSFSGGPEAFF
V: TRBV12-3/TRBV12-4
size: few

CDR3: CASSENINQPQHF
V: TRBV6-1
size: -

CDR3: CASSQDPPSAGFYNEQFF
V: TRBV4-2
size: -

CDR3: CASSRDRVNYGYTF
V: TRBV2
size: few

CDR3: CASSQEGHEGTEAFF
V: TRBV4-2
size: -

CDR3: CASTQGGANSYEQYF
V: TRBV28
size: -